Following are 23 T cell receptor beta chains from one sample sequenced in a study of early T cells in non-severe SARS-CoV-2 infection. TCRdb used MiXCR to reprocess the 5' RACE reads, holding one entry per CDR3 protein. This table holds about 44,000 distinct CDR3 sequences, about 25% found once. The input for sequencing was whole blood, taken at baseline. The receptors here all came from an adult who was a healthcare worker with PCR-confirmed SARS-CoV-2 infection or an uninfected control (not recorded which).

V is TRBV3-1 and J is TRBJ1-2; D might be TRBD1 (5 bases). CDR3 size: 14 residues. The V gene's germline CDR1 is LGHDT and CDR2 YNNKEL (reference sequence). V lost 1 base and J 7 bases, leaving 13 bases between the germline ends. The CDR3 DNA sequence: TGTGCCAGCAGCCAAGTCGCCAGGGAGGGTGGCTACACCTTC. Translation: CASSQVAREGGYTF.

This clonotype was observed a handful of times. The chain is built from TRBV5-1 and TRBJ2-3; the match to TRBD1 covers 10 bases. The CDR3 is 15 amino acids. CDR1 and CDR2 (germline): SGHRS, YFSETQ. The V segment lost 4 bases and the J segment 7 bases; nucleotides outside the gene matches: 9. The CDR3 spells CASSRGGQGTHTQYF. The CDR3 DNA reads TGCGCCAGCAGCCGTGGGGGACAGGGGACCCATACGCAGTATTTT. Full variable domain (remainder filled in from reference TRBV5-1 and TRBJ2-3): KAGVTQTPRYLIKTRGQQVTLSCSPISGHRSVSWYQQTPGQGLQFLFEYFSETQRNKGNFPGRFSGRQFSNSRSEMNVSTLELGDSALYLCASSRGGQGTHTQYFGPGTRLTVL.

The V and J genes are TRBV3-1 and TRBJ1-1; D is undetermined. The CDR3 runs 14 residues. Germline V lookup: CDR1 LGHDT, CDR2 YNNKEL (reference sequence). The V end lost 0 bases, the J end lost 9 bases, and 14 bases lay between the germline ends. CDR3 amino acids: CASSQESGGRKAFF. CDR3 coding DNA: TGTGCCAGCAGCCAAGAATCCGGCGGACGGAAAGCTTTCTTT.

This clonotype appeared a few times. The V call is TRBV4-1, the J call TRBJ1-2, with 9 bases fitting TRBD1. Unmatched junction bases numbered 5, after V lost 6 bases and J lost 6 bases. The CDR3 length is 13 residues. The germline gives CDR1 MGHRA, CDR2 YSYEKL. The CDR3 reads CASREQGAHGYTF. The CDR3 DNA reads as TGCGCCAGCAGGGAACAGGGGGCACATGGCTACACCTTC.

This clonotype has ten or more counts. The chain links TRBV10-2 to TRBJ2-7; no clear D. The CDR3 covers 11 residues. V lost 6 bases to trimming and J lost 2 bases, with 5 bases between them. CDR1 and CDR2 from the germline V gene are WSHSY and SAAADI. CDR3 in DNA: TGCGCCAGCAGAGGACCCTACGAGCAGTACTTC. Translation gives CASRGPYEQYF.

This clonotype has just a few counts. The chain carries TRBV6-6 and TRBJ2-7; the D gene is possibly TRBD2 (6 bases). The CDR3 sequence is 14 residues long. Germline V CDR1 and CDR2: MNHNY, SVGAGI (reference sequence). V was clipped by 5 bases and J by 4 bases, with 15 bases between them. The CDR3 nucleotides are TGTGCCAGCAGTCCTCACCGGGGGAAGTACGAGCAGTACTTC. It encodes CASSPHRGKYEQYF.

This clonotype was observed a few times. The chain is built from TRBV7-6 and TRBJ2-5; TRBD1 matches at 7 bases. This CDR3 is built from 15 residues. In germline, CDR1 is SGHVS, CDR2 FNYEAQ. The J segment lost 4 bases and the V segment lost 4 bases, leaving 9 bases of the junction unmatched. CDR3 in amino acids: CASSSLTGYGETQYF. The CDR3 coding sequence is TGTGCCAGCAGCTCCCTGACAGGGTATGGAGAGACCCAGTACTTC.

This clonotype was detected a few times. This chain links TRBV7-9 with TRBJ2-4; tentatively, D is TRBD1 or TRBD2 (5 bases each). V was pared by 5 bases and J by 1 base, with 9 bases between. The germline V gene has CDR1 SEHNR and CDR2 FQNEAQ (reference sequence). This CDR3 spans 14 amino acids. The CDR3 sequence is CASSPRDAKNIQYF. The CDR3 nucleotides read TGTGCCAGCAGCCCCCGGGACGCCAAAAACATTCAGTACTTC. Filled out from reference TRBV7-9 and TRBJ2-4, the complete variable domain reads DTGVSQNPRHKITKRGQNVTFRCDPISEHNRLYWYRQTLGQGPEFLTYFQNEAQLEKSRLLSDRFSAERPKGSFSTLEIQRTEQGDSAMYLCASSPRDAKNIQYFGAGTRLSVL.

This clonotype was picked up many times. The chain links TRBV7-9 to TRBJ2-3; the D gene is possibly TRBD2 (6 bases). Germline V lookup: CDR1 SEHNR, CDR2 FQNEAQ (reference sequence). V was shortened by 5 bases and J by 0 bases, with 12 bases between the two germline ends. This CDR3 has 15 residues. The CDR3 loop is CASSDSGSSTDTQYF. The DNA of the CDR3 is TGTGCCAGCAGCGATTCCGGGAGTAGCACAGATACGCAGTATTTT.

CDR3: CASSFGTGLTDTQYF. CDR3 bases: TGTGCCAGCAGTTTTGGGACAGGGCTCACAGATACGCAGTATTTT. The chain couples TRBV12-3 or TRBV12-4 to TRBJ2-3, with 9 bases identical to TRBD1. After removal of 3 bases from V and 2 bases from J, the junction contained 3 bases not matched to a gene. The CDR3 loop spans 15 amino acids.

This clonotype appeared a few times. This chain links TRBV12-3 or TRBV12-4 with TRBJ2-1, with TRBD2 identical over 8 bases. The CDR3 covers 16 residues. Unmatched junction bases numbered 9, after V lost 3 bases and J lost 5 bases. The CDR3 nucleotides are TGTGCCAGCAGTTTGGACGAGCTAGCGGGCAACAATGAGCAGTTCTTC. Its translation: CASSLDELAGNNEQFF.

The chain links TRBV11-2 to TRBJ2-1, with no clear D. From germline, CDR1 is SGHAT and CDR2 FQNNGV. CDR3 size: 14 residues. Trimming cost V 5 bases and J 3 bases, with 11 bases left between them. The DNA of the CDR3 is TGTGCCAGCAGCCAAGGGTCATTCTACAATGAGCAGTTCTTC. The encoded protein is CASSQGSFYNEQFF.

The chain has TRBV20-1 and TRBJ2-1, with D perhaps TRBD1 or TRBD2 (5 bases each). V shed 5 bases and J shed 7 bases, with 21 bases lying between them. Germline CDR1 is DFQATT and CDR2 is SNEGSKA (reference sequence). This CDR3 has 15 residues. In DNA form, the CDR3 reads TGCAGTGCTTTCCCCGGGACCACGTGGGTGAATGAGCAGTTCTTC. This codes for CSAFPGTTWVNEQFF.

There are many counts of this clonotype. The CDR3 here is CASSPSLAHGTSLRDTQYF. The CDR3 DNA is TGTGCCAGCAGTCCTTCCCTTGCCCACGGGACTAGCTTGCGAGATACGCAGTATTTT. The chain has TRBV6-2 or TRBV6-3 and TRBJ2-3; TRBD2 matches at 9 bases. The CDR3 has 19 amino acids. Germline trimming cut 5 bases from V and 5 bases from J; bases unmatched to any gene: 20. Germline V gene data show CDR1 as MNHEY and CDR2 as SVGEGT.

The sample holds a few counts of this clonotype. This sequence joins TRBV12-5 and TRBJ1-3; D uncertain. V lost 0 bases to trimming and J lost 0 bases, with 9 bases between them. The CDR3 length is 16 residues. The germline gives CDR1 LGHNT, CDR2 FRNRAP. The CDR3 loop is CASGLVGRSSGNTIYF. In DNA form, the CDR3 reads TGTGCTAGTGGTTTGGTAGGGAGATCCTCTGGAAACACCATATATTTT. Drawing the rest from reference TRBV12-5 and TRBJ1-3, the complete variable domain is DARVTQTPRHKVTEMGQEVTMRCQPILGHNTVFWYRQTMMQGLELLAYFRNRAPLDDSGMPKDRFSAEMPDATLATLKIQPSEPRDSAVYFCASGLVGRSSGNTIYFGEGSWLTVV.

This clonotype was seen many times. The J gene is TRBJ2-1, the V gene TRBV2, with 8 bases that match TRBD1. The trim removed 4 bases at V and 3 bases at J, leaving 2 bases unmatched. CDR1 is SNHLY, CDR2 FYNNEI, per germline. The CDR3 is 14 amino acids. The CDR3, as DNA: TGTGCCAGCAGTGTTGGGACAGGCTACAATGAGCAGTTCTTC. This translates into CASSVGTGYNEQFF.

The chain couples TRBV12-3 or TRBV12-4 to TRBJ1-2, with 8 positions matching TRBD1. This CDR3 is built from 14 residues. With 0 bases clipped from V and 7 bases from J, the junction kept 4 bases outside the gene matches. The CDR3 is CASSLARTGIGYTF. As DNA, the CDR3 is TGTGCCAGCAGTTTAGCCCGGACAGGGATTGGCTACACCTTC.

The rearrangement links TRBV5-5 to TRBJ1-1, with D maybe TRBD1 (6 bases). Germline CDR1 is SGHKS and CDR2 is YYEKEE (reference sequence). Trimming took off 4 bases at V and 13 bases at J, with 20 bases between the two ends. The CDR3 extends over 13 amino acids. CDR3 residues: CASSTDSQLNNFF. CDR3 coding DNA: TGTGCCAGCAGCACGGACAGCCAGCTGAACAATTTCTTT.

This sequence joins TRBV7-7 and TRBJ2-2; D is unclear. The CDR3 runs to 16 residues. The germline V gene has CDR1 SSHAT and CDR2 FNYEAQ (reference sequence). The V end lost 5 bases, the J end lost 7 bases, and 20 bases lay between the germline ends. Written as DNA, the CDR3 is TGTGCCAGCAGCGCAATCCCCACGACCGAGTTCGGGGAGCTGTTTTTT. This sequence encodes CASSAIPTTEFGELFF.

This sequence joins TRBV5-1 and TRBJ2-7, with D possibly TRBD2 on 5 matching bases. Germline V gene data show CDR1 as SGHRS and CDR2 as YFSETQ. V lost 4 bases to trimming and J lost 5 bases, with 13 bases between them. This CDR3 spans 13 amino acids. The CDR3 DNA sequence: TGCGCCAGCAGCGAGGGCGTCGGGAACGAGCAGTACTTC. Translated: CASSEGVGNEQYF.

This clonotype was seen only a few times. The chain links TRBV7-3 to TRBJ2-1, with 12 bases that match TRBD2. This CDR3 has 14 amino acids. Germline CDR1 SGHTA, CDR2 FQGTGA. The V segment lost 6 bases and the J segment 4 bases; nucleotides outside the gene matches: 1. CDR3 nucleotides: TGTGCCAGCAGACTAGCGGGGGGATACAATGAGCAGTTCTTC. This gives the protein CASRLAGGYNEQFF.

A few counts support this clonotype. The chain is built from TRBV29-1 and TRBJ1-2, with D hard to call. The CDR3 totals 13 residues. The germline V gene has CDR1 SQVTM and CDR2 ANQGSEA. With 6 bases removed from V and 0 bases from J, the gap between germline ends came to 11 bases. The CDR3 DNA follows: TGCAGCGTAAAACAGCAGGCTAACTATGGCTACACCTTC. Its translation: CSVKQQANYGYTF.

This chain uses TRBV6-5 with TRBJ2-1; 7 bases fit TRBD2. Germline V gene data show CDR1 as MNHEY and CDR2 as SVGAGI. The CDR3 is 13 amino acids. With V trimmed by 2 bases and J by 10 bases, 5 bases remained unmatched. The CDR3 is CASSYGLGAEQFF. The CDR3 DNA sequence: TGTGCCAGCAGTTACGGACTAGGTGCGGAGCAGTTCTTC.